The clone carrying this T cell receptor (beta chain) was observed at least ten times. Using unique molecular identifiers, the investigators prepared the TCRbeta library. One entry per CDR3 protein, called by TCRdb with MiXCR from the PCR reads. This table has about 610,000 distinct CDR3 sequences, about 11% appearing once. This record belongs to a study of T-cell reconstitution after alpha-beta-depleted transplantation in children. This CDR3 region has 15 residues. Trimming shortened V by 1 base and J by 7 bases, and 14 bases separated the two germline ends. CDR1 MDHEN and CDR2 SYDVKM come from the germline V gene.

This receptor was obtained from a human donor who donated a stem cell graft to a child with acute myeloid leukemia. The starting material was PBMCs from the stem cell graft donor, obtained from the stem cell graft. The chain is built from TRBV28 and TRBJ2-1, with D perhaps TRBD2 (6 bases). Written as DNA, the CDR3 is TGTGCCAGCAGTTTATCGGGTGGGCGGGGAAATGAGCAGTTCTTC. Encoded protein: CASSLSGGRGNEQFF.